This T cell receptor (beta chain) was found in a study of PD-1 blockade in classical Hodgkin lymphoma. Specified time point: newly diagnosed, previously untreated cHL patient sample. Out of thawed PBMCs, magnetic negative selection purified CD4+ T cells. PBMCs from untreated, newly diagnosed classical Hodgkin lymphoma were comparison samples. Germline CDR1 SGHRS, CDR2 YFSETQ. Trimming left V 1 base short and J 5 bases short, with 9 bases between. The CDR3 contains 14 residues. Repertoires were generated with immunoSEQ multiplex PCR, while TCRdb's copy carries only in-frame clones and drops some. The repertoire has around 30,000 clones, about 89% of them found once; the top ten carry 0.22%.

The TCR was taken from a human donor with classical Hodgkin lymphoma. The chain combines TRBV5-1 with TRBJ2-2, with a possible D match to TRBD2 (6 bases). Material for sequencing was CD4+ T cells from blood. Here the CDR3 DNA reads TGCGCCAGCAGCTTGCCAGGGAGGACCGGGGAGCTGTTTTTT. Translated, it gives CASSLPGRTGELFF.